Sequencing of this T cell receptor beta chain was carried out in a study of breast tumors, draining lymph nodes, adjacent tissues. Study-wide findings and caveats: Tumor repertoires ranked between lymph nodes and nontumor tissue in diversity, with V and J gene preferences.

One entry per CDR3 protein results from TCRdb running MiXCR on the multiplex PCR reads. The repertoire holds nearly 200,000 distinct CDR3 sequences, 31% seen once, with roughly 4% in the top ten. Breast cancer patients provided tissue from their axillary draining lymph nodes. This clonotype has at least ten counts. The target antigen is unknown. This clonotype originated in a female donor with breast cancer. Some clones in this sample may be carry-over from other donors' samples. Sample: axillary lymph node tissue.

The CDR3 DNA sequence: TGCAGTGCTAGTGCTGGTACAGGAGGGTCTGGAAACACCATATATTTT. It specifies CSASAGTGGSGNTIYF. The rearrangement uses TRBV20-1 and TRBJ1-3; TRBD1 is a possible D gene (5 bases). With 3 bases removed from V and 1 base from J, the gap between germline ends came to 16 bases. The CDR3 is made up of 16 amino acids. The germline V gene has CDR1 DFQATT and CDR2 SNEGSKA (reference sequence).